This T cell receptor (beta chain) was sequenced for a study of blood T cell repertoires in COVID-19. Study-wide context: PBMCs, B-cell-depleted T cells, or T cells provided the cDNA or gDNA that made up the material.

This clone came up once. Clones were sequenced by immunoSEQ multiplex PCR, and TCRdb holds only the in-frame ones, with some missing. The sample has under 200,000 clones, 65% to 85% seen once. Recruits, aged about 18 to 100 years, lived in 20 to 30 US areas. CDR1 MNHEY and CDR2 SVGEGT come from the germline V gene. Trimming at V came to 3 bases and at J to 4 bases, leaving 15 bases not matched to a gene. The length of the CDR3 is 20 residues. The receptor comes from a woman in her twenties or thirties who had been exposed to COVID-19. The sample taken for sequencing was PBMCs or T cells enriched from blood (not recorded which). This rearrangement joins TRBV6-2 or TRBV6-3 to TRBJ2-1; 13 nucleotides line up with TRBD2. CDR3 DNA: TGTGCCAGCAGTTATCCCCGAGGGGCCCGACTAGCGGGGGGATACAATGAGCAGTTCTTC. This translates into CASSYPRGARLAGGYNEQFF.